This TCR beta chain was sequenced for a study of blood T cells in healthy people across ages. The second PCR ran about 6 to 12 cycles with a sample-barcoded 5' primer and J-beta primers. Each cDNA molecule, via a template-switch adaptor with 12 random nucleotides, was tagged. TCRdb ran MiXCR on the 5' RACE reads and lists one entry per CDR3 protein. This table holds more than 650,000 distinct CDR3 sequences, about 55% found once. Study results and caveats: Among T cells, TCR beta diversity per million cells dropped roughly linearly as age rose. Relative to aged donors, long-lived donors carried more naive CD4+ cells and displayed higher diversity.

Each donor's blood draw was approximately 10 milliliters of peripheral blood. With respect to this clonotype: The antigen remains unidentified.

The germline V gene has CDR1 SGHRS and CDR2 YFSETQ. This CDR3 has 13 residues. V was trimmed by 0 bases and J by 5 bases, leaving 8 bases between them. This clonotype was obtained from a man older than 75 in good health. The chain links TRBV5-1 to TRBJ1-1; D unclear. Sequenced: blood. The CDR3 here is CASSLEAWTEAFF. For the CDR3, the DNA is TGCGCCAGCAGCTTGGAAGCTTGGACTGAAGCTTTCTTT.